A selection of T cell receptor beta chains follows, all from one sample in a study of T cells expressing NK-cell markers. TCRdb re-called the 5' RACE reads and shows each CDR3 protein once, DNA omitted. This listing includes about 150,000 distinct CDR3 sequences. Sequencing was done on a sample of blood T cells: a sorted CD56 or NKG2C T cell subset, CD4+ or CD8+ T cells, or bulk PBMC T cells (not recorded which). Source of these receptors: a woman aged 50 to 60 in good health. Both conserved end residues are part of each CDR3.

CDR3 protein,J gene,V gene
CASTPGQALNREQFF,TRBJ2-1,TRBV6-1
CASSQESGMGEQYF,TRBJ2-7,TRBV4-1
CASSDGGSRYNEQFF,TRBJ2-1,TRBV19
CASSLGYSGYGYTF,TRBJ1-2,TRBV12-3/TRBV12-4
CASRAGMNTEAFF,TRBJ1-1,TRBV12-3/TRBV12-4
CASSLRGLAEETQYF,TRBJ2-5,TRBV9
CASSPWFESSYNEQFF,TRBJ2-1,TRBV7-8
CASSPYTDTQYF,TRBJ2-3,TRBV18
CASSLSGRWISNEQFF,TRBJ2-1,TRBV19
CASSSLQGALGIQYF,TRBJ2-4,TRBV6-5
CASGPWANEQFF,TRBJ2-1,TRBV27
CSARETREDTQYF,TRBJ2-3,TRBV20-1
CASSLPGGAGYEQYF,TRBJ2-7,TRBV11-3
CASSRTGAGETQYF,TRBJ2-5,TRBV7-6